These T cell receptor beta chains were read from a single sample in a study of blood T cell repertoires in COVID-19. Sequenced by immunoSEQ multiplex PCR; TCRdb stores in-frame clones only, minus some. The sample records 35,000 to 55,000 clones, about 85% being singletons. Sequenced input: peripheral blood. These receptor sequences come from a human donor in a cohort sampled during active COVID-19. Each CDR3 is given with its conserved first and last residue. A D gene is named only where the DNA matches it firmly. Some rows mark clone size as missing; the rest say once, few, many or name a class of expanded clone.

j_call: TRBJ2-5
d_call: TRBD1
clone_size: NA
v_call: TRBV30
cdr3_aa: CATDRGAGETQYF
cdr3_nt: TGTGCCACCGACAGGGGCGCGGGGGAGACCCAGTACTTC

j_call: TRBJ1-6
d_call: TRBD1
clone_size: NA
v_call: TRBV6-5
cdr3_aa: CASLQTGAGSLHF
cdr3_nt: TGTGCCAGCCTACAGACAGGGGCAGGGTCCCTCCACTTT

j_call: TRBJ1-2
d_call: NA
clone_size: NA
v_call: TRBV2
cdr3_aa: CASRINLDSYGYTF
cdr3_nt: TGTGCCAGCAGGATAAATTTGGACAGCTATGGCTACACCTTC

j_call: TRBJ2-7
d_call: NA
clone_size: NA
v_call: TRBV19
cdr3_aa: CASSIGATAVYEQYF
cdr3_nt: TGTGCCAGTAGTATAGGAGCAACAGCTGTCTACGAGCAGTACTTC

j_call: TRBJ1-3
d_call: NA
clone_size: NA
v_call: TRBV6-6
cdr3_aa: CASSYSSSSGNTIYF
cdr3_nt: TGTGCCAGCAGTTACAGTTCGAGCTCTGGAAACACCATATATTTT

j_call: TRBJ2-1
d_call: TRBD2
clone_size: NA
v_call: TRBV11-2
cdr3_aa: CASSLGGWTSGDEQFF
cdr3_nt: TGTGCCAGCAGCTTAGGGGGATGGACTAGCGGGGATGAGCAGTTCTTC

j_call: TRBJ2-2
d_call: NA
clone_size: NA
v_call: TRBV11-2
cdr3_aa: CASKPLPGSNTGELFF
cdr3_nt: TGTGCCAGCAAACCTCTCCCGGGGTCGAACACCGGGGAGCTGTTTTTT

j_call: TRBJ1-4
d_call: TRBD1
clone_size: NA
v_call: TRBV6-6
cdr3_aa: CASSTTGGGKLFF
cdr3_nt: TGTGCCAGCAGTACCACAGGGGGCGGAAAACTGTTTTTT

j_call: TRBJ2-1
d_call: NA
clone_size: NA
v_call: TRBV30
cdr3_aa: CAWSGQYNEQFF
cdr3_nt: TGTGCCTGGAGTGGACAGTACAATGAGCAGTTCTTC

j_call: TRBJ2-5
d_call: TRBD1
clone_size: NA
v_call: TRBV27
cdr3_aa: CASSNRQGTEETQYF
cdr3_nt: TGTGCCAGCAGTAACAGACAGGGGACAGAAGAGACCCAGTACTTC

j_call: TRBJ1-2
d_call: TRBD1
clone_size: few
v_call: TRBV5-5
cdr3_aa: CASSPKEQGAYYGYTF
cdr3_nt: TGTGCCAGCAGCCCGAAAGAGCAGGGGGCCTACTATGGCTACACCTTC

j_call: TRBJ2-7
d_call: NA
clone_size: few
v_call: TRBV6-2/TRBV6-3
cdr3_aa: CASSYSRSQGEWFEQYF
cdr3_nt: TGTGCCAGCAGTTACTCGAGGTCGCAGGGCGAATGGTTCGAGCAGTACTTC

j_call: TRBJ2-7
d_call: TRBD2
clone_size: once
v_call: TRBV9
cdr3_aa: CASSVVATSIEQYF
cdr3_nt: TGTGCCAGCAGCGTAGTCGCGACTAGCATCGAGCAGTACTTC